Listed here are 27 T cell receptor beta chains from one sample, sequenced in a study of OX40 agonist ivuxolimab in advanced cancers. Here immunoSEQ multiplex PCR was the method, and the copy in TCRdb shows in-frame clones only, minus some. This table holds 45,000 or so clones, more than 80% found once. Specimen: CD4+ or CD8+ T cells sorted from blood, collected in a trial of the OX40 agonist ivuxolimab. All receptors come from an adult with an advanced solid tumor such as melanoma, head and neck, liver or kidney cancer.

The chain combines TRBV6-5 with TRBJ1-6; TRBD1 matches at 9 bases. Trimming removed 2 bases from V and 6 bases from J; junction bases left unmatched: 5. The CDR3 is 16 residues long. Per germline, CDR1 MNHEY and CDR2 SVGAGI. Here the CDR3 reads CASSYRDRVGNSPLHF. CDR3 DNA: TGTGCCAGCAGTTACCGGGACAGGGTGGGTAATTCACCCCTCCACTTT.

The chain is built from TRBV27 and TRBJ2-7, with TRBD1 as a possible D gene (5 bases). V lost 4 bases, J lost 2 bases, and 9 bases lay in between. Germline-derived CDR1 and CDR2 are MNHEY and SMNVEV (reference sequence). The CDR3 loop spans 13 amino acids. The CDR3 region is CASSYDSTYEQYF. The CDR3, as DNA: TGTGCCAGCAGTTACGACAGTACCTACGAGCAGTACTTC.

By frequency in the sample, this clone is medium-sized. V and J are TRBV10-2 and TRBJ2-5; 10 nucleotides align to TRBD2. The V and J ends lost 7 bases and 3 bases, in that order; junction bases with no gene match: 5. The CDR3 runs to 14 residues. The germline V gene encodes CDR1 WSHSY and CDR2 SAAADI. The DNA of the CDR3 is TGCGCCAGCATGTATACTAGCGGGGAAGAGACCCAGTACTTC. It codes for CASMYTSGEETQYF.

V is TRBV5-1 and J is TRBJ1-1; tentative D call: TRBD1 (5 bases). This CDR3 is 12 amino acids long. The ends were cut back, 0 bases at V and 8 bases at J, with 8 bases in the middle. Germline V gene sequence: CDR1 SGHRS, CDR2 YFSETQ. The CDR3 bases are TGCGCCAGCAGCTTGGGACAGAGAGAAGCTTTCTTT. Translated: CASSLGQREAFF.

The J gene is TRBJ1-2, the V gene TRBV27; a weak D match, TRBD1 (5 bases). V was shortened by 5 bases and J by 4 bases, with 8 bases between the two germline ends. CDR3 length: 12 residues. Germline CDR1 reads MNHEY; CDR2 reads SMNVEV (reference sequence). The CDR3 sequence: CASSPDSYGYTF. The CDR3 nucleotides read TGTGCCAGCAGTCCCGACAGCTATGGCTACACCTTC.

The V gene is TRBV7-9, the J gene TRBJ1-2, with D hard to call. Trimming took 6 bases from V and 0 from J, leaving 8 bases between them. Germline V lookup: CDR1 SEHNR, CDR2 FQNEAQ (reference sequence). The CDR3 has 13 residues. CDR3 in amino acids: CASSVIANYGYTF. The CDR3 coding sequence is TGTGCCAGCAGTGTTATAGCTAACTATGGCTACACCTTC.

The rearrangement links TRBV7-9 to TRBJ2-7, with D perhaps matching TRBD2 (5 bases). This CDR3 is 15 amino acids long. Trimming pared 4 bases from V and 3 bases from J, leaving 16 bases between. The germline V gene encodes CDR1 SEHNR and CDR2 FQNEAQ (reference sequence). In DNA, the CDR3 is TGTGCCAGCAGCTCCCCGAGGAGCGGATACTACGAGCAGTACTTC. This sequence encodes CASSSPRSGYYEQYF.

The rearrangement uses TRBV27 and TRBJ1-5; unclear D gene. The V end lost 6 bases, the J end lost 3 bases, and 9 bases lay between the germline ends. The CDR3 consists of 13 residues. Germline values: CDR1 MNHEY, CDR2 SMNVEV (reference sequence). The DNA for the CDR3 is TGTGCCAGCAGAACGGGTAACAATCAGCCCCAGCATTTT. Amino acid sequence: CASRTGNNQPQHF.

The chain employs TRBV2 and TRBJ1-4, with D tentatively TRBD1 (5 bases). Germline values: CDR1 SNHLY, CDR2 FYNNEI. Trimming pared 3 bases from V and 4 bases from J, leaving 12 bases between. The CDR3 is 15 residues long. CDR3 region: CASSELGGYNEKLFF. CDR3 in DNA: TGTGCCAGCAGTGAGCTGGGGGGTTATAATGAAAAACTGTTTTTT.

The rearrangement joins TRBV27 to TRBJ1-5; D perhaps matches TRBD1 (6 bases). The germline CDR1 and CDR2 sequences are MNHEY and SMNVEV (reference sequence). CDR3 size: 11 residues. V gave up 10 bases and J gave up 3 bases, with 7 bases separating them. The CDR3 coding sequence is TGTGCCACAGGGGCCAATCAGCCCCAGCATTTT. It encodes CATGANQPQHF.

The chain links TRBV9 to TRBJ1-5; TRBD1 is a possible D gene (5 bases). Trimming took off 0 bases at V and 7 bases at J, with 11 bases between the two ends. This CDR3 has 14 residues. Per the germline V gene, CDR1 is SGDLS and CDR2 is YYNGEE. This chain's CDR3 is CASSVGTGGQPQHF. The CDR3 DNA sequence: TGTGCCAGCAGCGTAGGTACAGGCGGACAGCCCCAGCATTTT.

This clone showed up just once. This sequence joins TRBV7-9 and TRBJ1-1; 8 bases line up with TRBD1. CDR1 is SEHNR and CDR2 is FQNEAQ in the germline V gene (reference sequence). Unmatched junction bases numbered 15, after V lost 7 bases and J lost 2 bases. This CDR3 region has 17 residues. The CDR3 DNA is TGTGCCAGCACCCCCACTTCCGAGACAGGGGCCAACACTGAAGCTTTCTTT. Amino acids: CASTPTSETGANTEAFF.

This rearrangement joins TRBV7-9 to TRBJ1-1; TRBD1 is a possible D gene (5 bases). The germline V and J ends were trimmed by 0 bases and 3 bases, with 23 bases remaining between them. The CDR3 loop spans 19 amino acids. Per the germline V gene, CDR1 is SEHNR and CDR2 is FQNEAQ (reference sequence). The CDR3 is CASSLAFRAFWTPHTEAFF. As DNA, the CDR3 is TGTGCCAGCAGCTTAGCGTTTCGGGCTTTTTGGACACCCCACACTGAAGCTTTCTTT.

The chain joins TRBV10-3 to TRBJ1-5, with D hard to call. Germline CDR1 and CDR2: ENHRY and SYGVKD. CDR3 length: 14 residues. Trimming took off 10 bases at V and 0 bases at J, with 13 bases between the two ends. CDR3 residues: CATQAPDSNQPQHF. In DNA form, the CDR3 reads TGTGCCACCCAGGCGCCGGATAGCAATCAGCCCCAGCATTTT.

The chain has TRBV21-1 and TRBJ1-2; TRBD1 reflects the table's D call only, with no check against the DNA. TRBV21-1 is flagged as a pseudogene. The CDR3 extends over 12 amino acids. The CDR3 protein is CASRTQGWGYTF. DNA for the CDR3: TGTGCCAGCAGAACACAGGGTTGGGGCTACACCTTC.

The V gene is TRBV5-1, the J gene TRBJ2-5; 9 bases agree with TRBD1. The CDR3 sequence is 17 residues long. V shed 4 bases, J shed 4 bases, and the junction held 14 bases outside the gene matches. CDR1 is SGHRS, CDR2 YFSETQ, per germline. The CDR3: CASSGPGQGLTSETQYF. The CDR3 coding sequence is TGCGCCAGCAGCGGGCCGGGACAGGGATTAACGTCAGAGACCCAGTACTTC.

The CDR3 protein is CASSQDKGLSPLHF. CDR3 bases: TGTGCCAGCAGCCAAGATAAGGGTCTATCACCCCTCCACTTT. The V and J genes are TRBV16 and TRBJ1-6, with D uncertain. This CDR3 comprises 14 residues. Germline V gene sequence: CDR1 KGHSY, CDR2 FQNENV. Deletions cut 2 bases from V and 10 bases from J, with 12 bases between.

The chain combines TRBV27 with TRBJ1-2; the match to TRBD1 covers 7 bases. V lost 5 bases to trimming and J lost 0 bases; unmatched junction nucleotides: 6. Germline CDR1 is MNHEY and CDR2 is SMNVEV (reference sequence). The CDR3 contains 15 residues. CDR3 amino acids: CASSLTGTTNYGYTF. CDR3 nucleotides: TGTGCCAGCAGTCTGACAGGGACGACTAACTATGGCTACACCTTC.

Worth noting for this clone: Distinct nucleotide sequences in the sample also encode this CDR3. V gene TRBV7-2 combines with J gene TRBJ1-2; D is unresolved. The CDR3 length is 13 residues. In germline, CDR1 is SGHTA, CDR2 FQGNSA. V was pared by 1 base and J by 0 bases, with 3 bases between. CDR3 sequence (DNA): TGTGCCAGCAGCTTAGAAGCTAACTATGGCTACACCTTC. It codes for CASSLEANYGYTF.

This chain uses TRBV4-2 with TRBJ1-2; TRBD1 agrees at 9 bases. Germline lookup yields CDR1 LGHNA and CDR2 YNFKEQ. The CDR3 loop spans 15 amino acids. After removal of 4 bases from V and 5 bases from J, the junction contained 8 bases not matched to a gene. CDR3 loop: CASSPGQGPGYGYTF. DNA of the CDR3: TGTGCCAGCAGCCCCGGACAGGGGCCGGGGTATGGCTACACCTTC.

The chain's CDR3 is CASSPGTSDFYNEQFF. CDR3 sequence (DNA): TGTGCCAGCTCACCGGGGACTTCAGACTTCTACAATGAGCAGTTCTTC. The rearrangement joins TRBV18 to TRBJ2-1; D is possibly TRBD2 (6 bases). The CDR3 sequence is 16 residues long. CDR1 and CDR2 (germline): KGHSH, LQKENI. The germline V and J ends were trimmed by 3 bases and 3 bases, with 15 bases remaining between them.

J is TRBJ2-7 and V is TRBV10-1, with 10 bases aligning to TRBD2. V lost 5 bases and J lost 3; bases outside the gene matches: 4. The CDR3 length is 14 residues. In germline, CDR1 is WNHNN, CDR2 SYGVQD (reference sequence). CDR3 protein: CASSPAGGVYEQYF. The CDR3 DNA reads TGCGCCAGCAGTCCAGCGGGAGGGGTCTACGAGCAGTACTTC.

The CDR3 coding sequence is TGTGCCAGCAGTTGGATGGCAGGGGCAGATACGCAGTATTTT. Protein product: CASSWMAGADTQYF. The chain employs TRBV27 and TRBJ2-3; maybe TRBD1 (6 bases). Trimming pared 4 bases from V and 4 bases from J, leaving 12 bases between. The CDR3 spans 14 residues. Germline loops: CDR1 MNHEY, CDR2 SMNVEV (reference sequence).

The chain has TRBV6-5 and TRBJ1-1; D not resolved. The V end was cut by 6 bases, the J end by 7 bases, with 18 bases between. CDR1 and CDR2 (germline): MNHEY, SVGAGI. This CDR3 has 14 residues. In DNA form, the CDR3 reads TGTGCCAGCAGCCATGGCGAGACAAGACTTGAAGCTTTCTTT. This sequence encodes CASSHGETRLEAFF.

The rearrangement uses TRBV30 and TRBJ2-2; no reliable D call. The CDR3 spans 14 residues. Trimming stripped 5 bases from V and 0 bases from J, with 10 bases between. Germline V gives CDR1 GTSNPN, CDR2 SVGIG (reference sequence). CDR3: CAWADYTNTGELFF. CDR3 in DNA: TGTGCCTGGGCGGATTATACGAACACCGGGGAGCTGTTTTTT.

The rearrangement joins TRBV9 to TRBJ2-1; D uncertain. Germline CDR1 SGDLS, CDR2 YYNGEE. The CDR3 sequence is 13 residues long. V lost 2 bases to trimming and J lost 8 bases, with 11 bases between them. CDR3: CASSVEIGDEQFF. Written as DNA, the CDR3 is TGTGCCAGCAGCGTCGAGATTGGGGATGAGCAGTTCTTC.

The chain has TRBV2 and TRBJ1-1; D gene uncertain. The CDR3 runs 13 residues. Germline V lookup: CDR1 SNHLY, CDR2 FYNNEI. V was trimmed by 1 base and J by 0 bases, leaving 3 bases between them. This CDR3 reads CASSEEVNTEAFF. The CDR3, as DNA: TGTGCCAGCAGTGAAGAGGTGAACACTGAAGCTTTCTTT. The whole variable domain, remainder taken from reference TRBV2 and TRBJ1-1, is EPEVTQTPSHQVTQMGQEVILRCVPISNHLYFYWYRQILGQKVEFLVSFYNNEISEKSEIFDDQFSVERPDGSNFTLKIRSTKLEDSAMYFCASSEEVNTEAFFGQGTRLTVV.